This record looks at one T cell receptor (beta chain) sequence and its context. The antigen is not known. The data were obtained in a study of T cell responses to AZD1222 COVID-19 vaccine. Study-wide points: Baseline serology detected seropositivity in only six AZD1222 recipients.

The V and J ends lost 2 bases and 0 bases respectively, with 12 bases between them. This CDR3 region has 16 residues. Germline values: CDR1 SGHRS, CDR2 YFSETQ. Analysis merged second doses at about 4 or about 12 weeks. Sequencing used immunoSEQ multiplex PCR; TCRdb keeps in-frame clones, though not all of them. The sample consists of over 65,000 clones, 88% of them appearing once. This TCR was recovered from an adult who received the AZD1222 COVID-19 vaccine. V and J are TRBV5-1 and TRBJ2-1; no reliable D call. This sample comprised peripheral blood, obtained 28 days after the second AZD1222 dose. CDR3 loop: CASSFGSRPSYNEQFF. CDR3 nucleotide sequence: TGCGCCAGCAGCTTTGGAAGTCGACCCTCCTACAATGAGCAGTTCTTC.